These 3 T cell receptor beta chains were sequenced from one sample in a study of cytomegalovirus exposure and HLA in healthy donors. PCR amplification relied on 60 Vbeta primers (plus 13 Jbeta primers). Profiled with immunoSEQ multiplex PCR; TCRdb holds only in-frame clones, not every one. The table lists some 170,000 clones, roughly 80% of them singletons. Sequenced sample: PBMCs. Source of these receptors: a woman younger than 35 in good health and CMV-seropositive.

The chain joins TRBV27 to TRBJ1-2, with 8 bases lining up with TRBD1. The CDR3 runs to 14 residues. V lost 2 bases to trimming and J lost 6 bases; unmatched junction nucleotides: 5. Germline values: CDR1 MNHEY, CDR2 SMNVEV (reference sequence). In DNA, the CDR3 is TGTGCCAGCAGTTTACAGGGGGCCCTTGATGGCTACACCTTC. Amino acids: CASSLQGALDGYTF.

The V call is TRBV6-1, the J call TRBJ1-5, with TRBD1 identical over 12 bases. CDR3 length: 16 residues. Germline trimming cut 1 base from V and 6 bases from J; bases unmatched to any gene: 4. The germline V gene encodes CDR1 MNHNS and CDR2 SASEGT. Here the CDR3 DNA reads TGTGCCAGCAGTGAAGGGGGACAGGGGGCGTTTCAGCCCCAGCATTTT. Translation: CASSEGGQGAFQPQHF.

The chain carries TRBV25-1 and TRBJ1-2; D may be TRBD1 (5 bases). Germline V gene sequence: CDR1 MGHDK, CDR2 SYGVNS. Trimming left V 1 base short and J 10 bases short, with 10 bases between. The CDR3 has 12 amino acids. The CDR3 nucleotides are TGTGCCAGCAGTGAATGGAGGGGTTTCTACACCTTC. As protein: CASSEWRGFYTF.